This T cell receptor (beta chain) appears in the sequencing data of a study of blood T cells in healthy people across ages. V lost 2 bases to trimming and J lost 1 base, with 14 bases between them. There are 16 residues in the CDR3. CDR1 LNHDA and CDR2 SQIVND come from the germline V gene (reference sequence). They isolated at least 6 million PBMCs from each sample. A word on this clonotype: Antigen specificity is unknown.

Primed by a sample-barcoded 5' primer and a J-beta primer mix, a second PCR proceeded for 7 to 11 cycles. MiXCR, run by TCRdb on the 5' RACE reads, gives a single entry per CDR3 protein. The data show under 850,000 distinct CDR3 sequences, with approximately 35% seen just once and 10% to 15% held by the top ten. The study's findings and limits: Unknown CMV status may confound age-related changes in expanded clones.

The TCR originated in a man aged 18 to 29 in good health. The chain links TRBV19 to TRBJ1-1, with a weak D call TRBD1 (5 bases). The sequenced sample consisted of blood. CDR3 nucleotide sequence: TGTGCCAGTAGTATAAGAGGCAGGGCCAAGAACACTGAAGCTTTCTTT. It translates to CASSIRGRAKNTEAFF.